This T cell receptor beta chain was obtained from a study of regulatory T cells in long-lasting Graves disease. Broader study findings: Segments TRBV28, TRBJ1-2 and TRBJ2-5 showed preferential usage in persistent disease. Persistent Graves' patients had lower TCR diversity than newly diagnosed ones. Not thyroid tissue but only peripheral blood was studied.

Points on this clonotype: Its matching antigen is unknown.

Arm-PCR of CDR3 regions and iRepertoire HTBI primers were the basis on which TCR beta libraries were built. TCRdb reanalysed the multiplex PCR reads using MiXCR and keeps one entry per CDR3 protein. Counted here are around 460,000 distinct CDR3 sequences, around 13% occurring once; the ten biggest clones make up approximately 19%. As to time point: newly diagnosed GD, antithyroid drugs for less than 3 months. From PBMCs, RNA was extracted and then used to make the TCR library. Germline CDR1 is SGDLS and CDR2 is YYNGEE. V dropped 0 bases and J dropped 2; count of bases not matched to a gene: 17. The CDR3 sequence is 21 residues long. These data also featured in a second study, about T cells in Graves' hyperthyroidism and ophthalmopathy. As reported in that work: HTBI primers drove first-round RT-PCR of the TCR CDR3.

The chain joins TRBV9 to TRBJ2-1, with 10 bases identical to TRBD2. This specimen was peripheral blood mononuclear cells (PBMCs), taken at new diagnosis, from a patient treated with antithyroid drugs. This sequence originates from a woman aged 50 to 60 with Graves disease. The CDR3 nucleotides read TGTGCCAGCAGCGTAGCTGATCTAGCGGGAGCCCTAGGCGGGCCCTACAATGAGCAGTTCTTC. As protein: CASSVADLAGALGGPYNEQFF. Full variable domain (missing parts from reference TRBV9 and TRBJ2-1): DSGVTQTPKHLITATGQRVTLRCSPRSGDLSVYWYQQSLDQGLQFLIQYYNGEERAKGNILERFSAQQFPDLHSELNLSSLELGDSALYFCASSVADLAGALGGPYNEQFFGPGTRLTVL.